This T cell receptor beta chain was profiled in a study of T cell responses to AZD1222 COVID-19 vaccine. About the research overall: The analysis combined second doses at about 4 or about 12 weeks.

Trimming took 2 bases from V and 11 from J, leaving 14 bases between them. Germline V gene data show CDR1 as SGDLS and CDR2 as YYNGEE. CDR3 length: 13 residues. Assay: immunoSEQ multiplex PCR; the TCRdb copy retains only in-frame clones and omits some. The repertoire holds 75,000 to 100,000 clones, with around 94% as singletons. The study's findings and limits: Spike-specific TCR depth and breadth grew after two AZD1222 doses. Spike-spanning, vaccine-associated CD4 TCRs were dominant at 160-218 and 743-854. Possibly, clonal diversity was underestimated; donors were largely white British and included more females.

On this clone: Antigen: not known.

The rearrangement links TRBV9 to TRBJ2-1; a possible D gene is TRBD1 (5 bases). This TCR derives from an adult in good health. This material consisted of peripheral blood, taken on day 0 of AZD1222 vaccination. As DNA, the CDR3 is TGTGCCAGCAGCGTCGACAGTAGGCGAAAGCAGTTCTTC. Translation: CASSVDSRRKQFF.